This is a list of T cell receptor beta chains from one sample in a study of blood T cells in healthy people across ages. Each CDR3 protein is one row after TCRdb ran MiXCR on the 5' RACE reads. This sample has about 1.6 million distinct CDR3 sequences; almost 35% occur once, and the top ten carry around 11%. Material for sequencing was blood. The receptor source for this set is a woman between 25 and 40 years old in good health. Both conserved end residues are part of each CDR3. D genes are given only for firm matches. Only part of the rows carry a size: once, few, many, or a class if the clone is expanded.

>TRBD2|many|TRBJ2-1|TRBV29-1
TGCAGCGTCGCCCGGGGGGACTCCTACAATGAGCAGTTCTTC
CSVARGDSYNEQFF
>.|.|TRBJ2-1|TRBV13
TGTGCCAGCAGCACCCATTCGGGACATGAGCAGTTCTTC
CASSTHSGHEQFF
>TRBD2|few|TRBJ2-1|TRBV11-2
TGTGCCAGCAGCTTAAGCGAGCTTAGCGGGAGGGTAAATGAGCAGTTCTTC
CASSLSELSGRVNEQFF
>.|.|TRBJ2-5|TRBV7-3
TGTGCCAGCAGCTTAGAGTCGGGAGAGACCCAGTACTTC
CASSLESGETQYF
>TRBD1|.|TRBJ1-2|TRBV7-2
TGTGCCAGCAGCCCCGGGACAGTGAGCTATGGCTACACCTTC
CASSPGTVSYGYTF
>TRBD2|.|TRBJ2-1|TRBV9
TGTGCCAGCAGCGTCCGAGCCCGCGGGGGGGAGCAGTTCTTC
CASSVRARGGEQFF
>.|few|TRBJ1-5|TRBV28
TGTGCCTCCGAGGGAGGCAATCAGCCCCAGCATTTT
CASEGGNQPQHF
>TRBD1|many|TRBJ1-6|TRBV12-3/TRBV12-4
TGTGCCAGCAGTTCATCCCAGGGGGCCTTCAATTCACCCCTCCACTTT
CASSSSQGAFNSPLHF
>TRBD2|many|TRBJ2-7|TRBV20-1
TGCAGTGCAACGCCCAGCGGGGTCTCCTACGAGCAGTACTTC
CSATPSGVSYEQYF
>.|few|TRBJ2-5|TRBV30
TGTGCCTGGAGTGCGGGCAGCCGTCTTCGGGAGCAGTACTTC
CAWSAGSRLREQYF
>.|.|TRBJ2-5|TRBV19
TGTGCCAGTAGTATAGGAAAGGGGAGAGAGACCCAGTACTTC
CASSIGKGRETQYF
>TRBD1|.|TRBJ1-6|TRBV20-1
TGCAGTGCTGGAGGGGACAGAAATAATTCACCCCTCCACTTT
CSAGGDRNNSPLHF
>.|.|TRBJ2-5|TRBV7-9
TGTGCCAGCAGCTTAGAGGGGCCGGGGGAGACCCAGTACTTC
CASSLEGPGETQYF
>TRBD2|few|TRBJ2-5|TRBV3-1
TGTGCCAGCAGTCGAGAAGGAGGTAGCGGGAGCGGGGAGACCCAGTACTTC
CASSREGGSGSGETQYF
>TRBD1|many|TRBJ2-3|TRBV12-3/TRBV12-4
TGTGCCAGCAAATACAGGGGCTCCACAGATACGCAGTATTTT
CASKYRGSTDTQYF
>.|few|TRBJ2-7|TRBV5-1
TGCGCCAGCAGCTTGGAGGGACCGAGGGGAATTTACGAGCAGTACTTC
CASSLEGPRGIYEQYF
>.|.|TRBJ1-2|TRBV12-3/TRBV12-4
TGTGCCAGCAGTTTCGGGGCGTCCGGCTACACCTTC
CASSFGASGYTF
>TRBD1|.|TRBJ2-1|TRBV28
TGTGCCAGCAGCACGACCGGGACAGCCACTACATATGAGCAGTTCTTC
CASSTTGTATTYEQFF
>.|.|TRBJ2-1|TRBV24-1
TGTGCCACCAGTGATTTCAGTCGGAGCTCCTACAATGGGCAGTTCTTC
CATSDFSRSSYNGQFF
>.|many|TRBJ2-7|TRBV10-3
TGTGCCATCAGTGCGGACAGATCCTACGAGCAGTACTTC
CAISADRSYEQYF
>.|.|TRBJ1-1|TRBV20-1
TGCAGTGCCACTACCGGGGCCACTGAAGCTTTCTTT
CSATTGATEAFF
>.|few|TRBJ2-1|TRBV29-1
TGCAGCGTTCCAGGACTCAATGAGCAGTTCTTC
CSVPGLNEQFF
>.|.|TRBJ1-2|TRBV20-1
TGCAGTGCTAGGGCCCTTGGGCAGGTTTATGGCTACACCTTC
CSARALGQVYGYTF
>.|.|TRBJ1-4|TRBV4-1
TGCGCCAGTGGGGGATATAGTGAAAAACTGTTTTTT
CASGGYSEKLFF
>.|few|TRBJ2-7|TRBV7-2
TGTGCCAGCAGCTTAGTGGCTGGCGGGAACCCCTACGAGCAGTACTTC
CASSLVAGGNPYEQYF
>.|.|TRBJ2-7|TRBV29-1
TGCAGCGTTGAAGGGGGTCCGGACGAGCAGTACTTC
CSVEGGPDEQYF
>.|.|TRBJ1-1|TRBV28
TGTGCCAGCAGCTCAATCTACACTGAAGCTTTCTTT
CASSSIYTEAFF
>TRBD1|few|TRBJ2-7|TRBV7-3
TGTGCCAGCAGGGACAACAGGGGCTCCTACGAGCAGTACTTC
CASRDNRGSYEQYF
>TRBD1|.|TRBJ1-2|TRBV5-1
TGCGCCAGCAGCCGCGAATGGGACAGTGGCTACACCTTC
CASSREWDSGYTF
>TRBD1|few|TRBJ1-5|TRBV2
TGTGCCAGCAGGGACAGGGGGAAGCAGCCCCAGCATTTT
CASRDRGKQPQHF
>.|few|TRBJ2-5|TRBV9
TGTGCCAGCAGCCCTCTCGAGGCCTACGTGGAGCAGTACTTC
CASSPLEAYVEQYF
>TRBD1|.|TRBJ2-6|TRBV7-9
TGTGCCAGCAGCTTAATTACAGGGGGATTTTCTGGGGCCAACGTCCTGACTTTC
CASSLITGGFSGANVLTF
>TRBD1|.|TRBJ2-5|TRBV3-1
TGTGCCAGCAGTAGTTTCCCAGGGGGCCAAGAGACCCAGTACTTC
CASSSFPGGQETQYF
>TRBD2|many|TRBJ2-3|TRBV29-1
TGCAGCGTTGACGGCACTAGCGGGAAGTGGACAGATACGCAGTATTTT
CSVDGTSGKWTDTQYF
>TRBD1|.|TRBJ2-5|TRBV5-6
TGTGCCAGCAGCTTGAATACGGGACAGGGGTTAATGGAGACCCAGTACTTC
CASSLNTGQGLMETQYF
>TRBD1|few|TRBJ1-5|TRBV5-6
TGTGCCAGCAGCAGGGGACAGGCGAGCAATCAGCCCCAGCATTTT
CASSRGQASNQPQHF
>.|.|TRBJ1-1|TRBV7-9
TGTGCCAGCAGCTTGGGTCAGAACGCTGAAGCTTTCTTT
CASSLGQNAEAFF
>TRBD1|.|TRBJ2-1|TRBV9
TGTGCCAGCACTCCGGGACAGGGCTTCAATGAGCAGTTCTTC
CASTPGQGFNEQFF